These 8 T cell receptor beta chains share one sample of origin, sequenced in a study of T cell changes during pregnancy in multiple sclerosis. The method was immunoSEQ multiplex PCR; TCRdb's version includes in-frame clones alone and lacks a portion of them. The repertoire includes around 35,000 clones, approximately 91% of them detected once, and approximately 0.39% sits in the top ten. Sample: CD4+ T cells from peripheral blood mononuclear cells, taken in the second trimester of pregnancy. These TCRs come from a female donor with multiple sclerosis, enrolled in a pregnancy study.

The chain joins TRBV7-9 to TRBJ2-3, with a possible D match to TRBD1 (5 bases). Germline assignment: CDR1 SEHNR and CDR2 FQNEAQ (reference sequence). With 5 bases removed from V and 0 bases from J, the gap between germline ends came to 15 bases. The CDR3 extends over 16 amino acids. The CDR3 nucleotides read TGTGCCAGCAGCCTAGTCCAGGGCGCTAGCACAGATACGCAGTATTTT. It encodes CASSLVQGASTDTQYF.

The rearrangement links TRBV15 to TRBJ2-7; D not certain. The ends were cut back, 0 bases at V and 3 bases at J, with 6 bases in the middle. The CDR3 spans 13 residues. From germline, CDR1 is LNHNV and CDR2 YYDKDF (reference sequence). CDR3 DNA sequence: TGTGCCACCAGCAGAGATCGACACTACGAGCAGTACTTC. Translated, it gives CATSRDRHYEQYF.

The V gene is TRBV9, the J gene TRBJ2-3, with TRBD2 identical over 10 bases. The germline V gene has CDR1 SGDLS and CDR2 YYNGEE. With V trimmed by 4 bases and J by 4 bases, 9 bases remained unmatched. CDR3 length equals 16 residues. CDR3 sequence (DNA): TGTGCCAGCAGCTCACGGACTAGCGGCTGGGCAGATACGCAGTATTTT. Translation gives CASSSRTSGWADTQYF.

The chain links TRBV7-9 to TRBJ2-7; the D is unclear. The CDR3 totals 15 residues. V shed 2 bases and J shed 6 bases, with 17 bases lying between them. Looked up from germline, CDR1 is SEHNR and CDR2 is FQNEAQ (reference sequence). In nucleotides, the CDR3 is TGTGCCAGCAGCTTACCCGAGGAGCCTAAGGCCGAGCAGTACTTC. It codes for CASSLPEEPKAEQYF.

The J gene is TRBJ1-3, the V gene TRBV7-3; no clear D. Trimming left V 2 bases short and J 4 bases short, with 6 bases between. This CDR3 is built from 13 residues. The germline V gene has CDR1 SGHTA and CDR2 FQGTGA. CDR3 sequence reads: CASSLSIGNTIYF. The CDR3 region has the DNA TGTGCCAGCAGCTTATCCATCGGAAACACCATATATTTT.

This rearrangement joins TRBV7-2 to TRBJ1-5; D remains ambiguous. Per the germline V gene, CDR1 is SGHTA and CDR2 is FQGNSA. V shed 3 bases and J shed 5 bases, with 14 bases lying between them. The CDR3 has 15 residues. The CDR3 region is CASSFRAGGDQPQHF. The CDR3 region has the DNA TGTGCCAGCAGCTTTAGGGCCGGCGGGGATCAGCCCCAGCATTTT.

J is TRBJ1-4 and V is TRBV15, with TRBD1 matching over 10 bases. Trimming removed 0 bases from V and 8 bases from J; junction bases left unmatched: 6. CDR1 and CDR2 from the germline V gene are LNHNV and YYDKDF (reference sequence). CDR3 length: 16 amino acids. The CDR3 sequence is CATSRDLGTGVEKLFF. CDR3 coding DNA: TGTGCCACCAGCAGAGATTTAGGGACAGGGGTGGAAAAACTGTTTTTT.

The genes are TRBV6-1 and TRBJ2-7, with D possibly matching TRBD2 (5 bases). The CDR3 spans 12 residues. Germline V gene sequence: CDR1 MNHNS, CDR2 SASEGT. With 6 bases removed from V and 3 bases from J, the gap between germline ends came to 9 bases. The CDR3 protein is CASSLAVYEQYF. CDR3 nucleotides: TGTGCCAGCAGCCTAGCCGTCTACGAGCAGTACTTC.